The present T cell receptor beta chain was sequenced within a study of identical twins. TCRdb called the 5' RACE reads again in MiXCR, with one record for every CDR3 protein. The data contain a few hundred thousand distinct CDR3 sequences, less than 20% of them seen just once; the ten biggest clones take up 12%. Study-level points and caveats: Abundant cord blood beta clonotypes carried fewer insertions; memory repertoires showed none.

The table lists this clonotype with a few counts. Its antigen is not known. V lost 2 bases to trimming and J lost 3 bases; unmatched junction nucleotides: 7. The CDR3 totals 15 residues. Germline V gene lookup returns CDR1 DFQATT and CDR2 SNEGSKA (reference sequence). The chain uses TRBV20-1 and TRBJ2-3; 8 bases align to TRBD2. This sequence was found in a man aged 50-59 years in good health. Specimen: naive T cells sorted from blood. This CDR3 is CSARPPGGLTDTQYF. CDR3 nucleotides: TGCAGTGCTAGACCCCCGGGGGGGCTGACAGATACGCAGTATTTT.